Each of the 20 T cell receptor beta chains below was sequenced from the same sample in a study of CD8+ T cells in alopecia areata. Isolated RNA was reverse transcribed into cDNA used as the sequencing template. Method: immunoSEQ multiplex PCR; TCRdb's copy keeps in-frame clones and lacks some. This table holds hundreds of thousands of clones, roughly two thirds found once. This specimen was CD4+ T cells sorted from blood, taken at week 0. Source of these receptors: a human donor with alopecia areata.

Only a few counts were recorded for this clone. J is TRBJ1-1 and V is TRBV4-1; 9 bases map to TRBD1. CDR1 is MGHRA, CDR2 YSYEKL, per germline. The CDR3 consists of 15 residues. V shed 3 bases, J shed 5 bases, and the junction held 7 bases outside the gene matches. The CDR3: CASSHSGTGLTEAFF. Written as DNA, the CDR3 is TGCGCCAGCAGCCACTCCGGGACAGGGCTTACTGAAGCTTTCTTT.

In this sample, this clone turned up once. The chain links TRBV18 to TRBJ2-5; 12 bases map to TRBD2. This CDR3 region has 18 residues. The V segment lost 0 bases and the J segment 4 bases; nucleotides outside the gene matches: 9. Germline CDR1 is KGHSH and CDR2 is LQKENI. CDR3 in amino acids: CASSPPLAGGPSPETQYF. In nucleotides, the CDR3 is TGTGCCAGCTCACCACCACTAGCGGGGGGCCCGAGTCCAGAGACCCAGTACTTC.

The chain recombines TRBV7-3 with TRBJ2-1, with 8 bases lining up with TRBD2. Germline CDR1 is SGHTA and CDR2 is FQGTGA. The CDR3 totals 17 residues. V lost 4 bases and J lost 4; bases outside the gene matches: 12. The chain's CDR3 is CASSSRPGLGLYNEQFF. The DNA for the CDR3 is TGTGCCAGCAGCTCGAGACCGGGACTAGGGTTATACAATGAGCAGTTCTTC.

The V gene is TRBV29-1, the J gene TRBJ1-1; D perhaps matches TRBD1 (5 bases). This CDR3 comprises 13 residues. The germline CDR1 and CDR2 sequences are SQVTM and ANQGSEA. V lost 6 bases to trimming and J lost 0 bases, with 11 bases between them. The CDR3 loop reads CSVTDRVNTEAFF. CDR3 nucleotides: TGCAGCGTAACCGACAGAGTGAACACTGAAGCTTTCTTT.

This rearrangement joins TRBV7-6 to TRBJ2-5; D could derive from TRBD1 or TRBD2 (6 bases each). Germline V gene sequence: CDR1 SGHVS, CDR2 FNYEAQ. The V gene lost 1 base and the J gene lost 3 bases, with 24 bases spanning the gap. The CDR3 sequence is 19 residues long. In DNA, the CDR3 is TGTGCCAGCAGCTTAGTCCACAAGGGGGGAAGTGGAGTAAAAGAGACCCAGTACTTC. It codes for CASSLVHKGGSGVKETQYF.

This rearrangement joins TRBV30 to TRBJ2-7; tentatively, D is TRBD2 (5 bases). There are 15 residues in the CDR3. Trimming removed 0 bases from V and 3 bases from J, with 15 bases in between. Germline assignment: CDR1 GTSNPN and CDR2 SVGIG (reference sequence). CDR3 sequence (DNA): TGTGCCTGGAGTGTACCTTGGGAGCCCCACTACGAGCAGTACTTC. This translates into CAWSVPWEPHYEQYF.

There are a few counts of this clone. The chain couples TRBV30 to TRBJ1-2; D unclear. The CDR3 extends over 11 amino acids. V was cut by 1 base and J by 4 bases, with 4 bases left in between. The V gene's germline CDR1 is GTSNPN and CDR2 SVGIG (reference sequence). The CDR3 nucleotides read TGTGCCTGGAGTGCCTTCTATGGCTACACCTTC. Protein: CAWSAFYGYTF.

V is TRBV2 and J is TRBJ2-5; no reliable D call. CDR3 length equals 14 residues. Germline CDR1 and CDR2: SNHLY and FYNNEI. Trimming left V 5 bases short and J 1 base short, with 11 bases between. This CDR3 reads CASSNWTFQETQYF. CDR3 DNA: TGTGCCAGCAGTAATTGGACGTTCCAAGAGACCCAGTACTTC.

CDR3 sequence reads: CASRPYVGAHEQYF. DNA of the CDR3: TGTGCCAGCAGGCCCTACGTTGGGGCTCACGAGCAGTACTTC. The chain has TRBV6-6 and TRBJ2-7, with D possibly TRBD1 on 5 matching bases. The germline V and J ends were trimmed by 6 bases and 5 bases, with 17 bases remaining between them. There are 14 residues in the CDR3. Germline CDR1 and CDR2: MNHNY and SVGAGI (reference sequence).

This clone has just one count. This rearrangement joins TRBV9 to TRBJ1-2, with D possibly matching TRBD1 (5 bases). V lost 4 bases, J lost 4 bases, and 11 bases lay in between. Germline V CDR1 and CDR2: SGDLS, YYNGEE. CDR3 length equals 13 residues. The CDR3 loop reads CASSSQGRYGYTF. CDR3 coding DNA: TGTGCCAGCAGCTCCCAGGGACGCTATGGCTACACCTTC. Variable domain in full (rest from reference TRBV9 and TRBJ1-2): DSGVTQTPKHLITATGQRVTLRCSPRSGDLSVYWYQQSLDQGLQFLIQYYNGEERAKGNILERFSAQQFPDLHSELNLSSLELGDSALYFCASSSQGRYGYTFGSGTRLTVV.

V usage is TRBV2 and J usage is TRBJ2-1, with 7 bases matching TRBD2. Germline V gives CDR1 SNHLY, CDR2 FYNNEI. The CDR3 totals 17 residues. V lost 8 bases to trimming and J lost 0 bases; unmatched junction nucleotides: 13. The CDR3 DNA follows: TGTGCCAGCCAGGCGGGGGATAACCTCTTCTCCTACAATGAGCAGTTCTTC. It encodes CASQAGDNLFSYNEQFF. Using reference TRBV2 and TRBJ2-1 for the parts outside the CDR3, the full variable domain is EPEVTQTPSHQVTQMGQEVILRCVPISNHLYFYWYRQILGQKVEFLVSFYNNEISEKSEIFDDQFSVERPDGSNFTLKIRSTKLEDSAMYFCASQAGDNLFSYNEQFFGPGTRLTVL.

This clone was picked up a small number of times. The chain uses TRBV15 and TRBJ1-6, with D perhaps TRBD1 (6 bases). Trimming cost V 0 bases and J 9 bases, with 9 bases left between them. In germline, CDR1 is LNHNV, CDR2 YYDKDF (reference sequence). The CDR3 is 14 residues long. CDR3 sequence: CATSRDRGGSPLHF. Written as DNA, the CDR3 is TGTGCCACCAGCAGAGACAGGGGAGGTTCACCCCTCCACTTT.

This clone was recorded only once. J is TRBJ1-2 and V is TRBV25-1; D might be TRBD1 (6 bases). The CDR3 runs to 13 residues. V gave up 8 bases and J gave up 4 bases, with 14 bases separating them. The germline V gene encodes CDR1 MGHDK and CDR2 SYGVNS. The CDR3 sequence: CASRQGNAYGYTF. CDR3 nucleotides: TGTGCCAGCCGTCAGGGGAATGCCTATGGCTACACCTTC.

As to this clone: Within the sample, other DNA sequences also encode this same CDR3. In nucleotides, the CDR3 is TGCAGCGTTGGAGGGGCCAATCAGCCCCAGCATTTT. Residues: CSVGGANQPQHF. This sequence joins TRBV29-1 and TRBJ1-5; TRBD1 is a possible D gene (5 bases). V gave up 4 bases and J gave up 3 bases, with 7 bases separating them. CDR1 and CDR2 from the germline V gene are SQVTM and ANQGSEA. This CDR3 spans 12 amino acids.

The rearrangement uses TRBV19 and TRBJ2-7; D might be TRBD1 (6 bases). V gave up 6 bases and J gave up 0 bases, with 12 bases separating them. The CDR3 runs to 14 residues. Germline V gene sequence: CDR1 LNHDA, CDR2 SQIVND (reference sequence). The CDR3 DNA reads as TGTGCCAGTAGGTCAGGGGCTACCTCCTACGAGCAGTACTTC. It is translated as CASRSGATSYEQYF.

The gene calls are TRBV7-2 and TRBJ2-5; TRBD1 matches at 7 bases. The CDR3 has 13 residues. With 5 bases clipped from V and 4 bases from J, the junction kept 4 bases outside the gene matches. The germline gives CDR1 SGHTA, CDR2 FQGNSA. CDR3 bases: TGTGCCAGCAGCGGACAGGTTGGAGAGACCCAGTACTTC. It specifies CASSGQVGETQYF.

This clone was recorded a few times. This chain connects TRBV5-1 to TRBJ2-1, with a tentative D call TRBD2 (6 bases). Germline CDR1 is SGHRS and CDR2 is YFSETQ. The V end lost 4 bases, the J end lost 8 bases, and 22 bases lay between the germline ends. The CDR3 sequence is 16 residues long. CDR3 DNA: TGCGCCAGCAGCCGTTATACCGGGACTGCCCATCATGAGCAGTTCTTC. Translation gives CASSRYTGTAHHEQFF.

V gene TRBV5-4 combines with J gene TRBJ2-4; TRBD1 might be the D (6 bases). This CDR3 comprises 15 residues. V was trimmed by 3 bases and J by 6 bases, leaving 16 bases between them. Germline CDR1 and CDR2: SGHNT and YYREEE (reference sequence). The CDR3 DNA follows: TGTGCCAGCAGCTCCCCCCTGGGGGCCGGAAACATTCAGTACTTC. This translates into CASSSPLGAGNIQYF.

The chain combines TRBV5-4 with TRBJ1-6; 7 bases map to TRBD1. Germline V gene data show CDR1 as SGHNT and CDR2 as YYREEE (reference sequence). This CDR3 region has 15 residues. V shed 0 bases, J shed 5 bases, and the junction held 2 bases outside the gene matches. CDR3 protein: CASSLVGTDNSPLHF. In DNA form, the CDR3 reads TGTGCCAGCAGCTTGGTGGGGACAGATAATTCACCCCTCCACTTT.

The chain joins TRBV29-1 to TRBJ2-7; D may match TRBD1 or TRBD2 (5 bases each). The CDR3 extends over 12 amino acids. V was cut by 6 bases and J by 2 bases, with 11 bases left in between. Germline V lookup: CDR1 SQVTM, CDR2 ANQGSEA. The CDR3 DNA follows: TGCAGCGTCCTTGGGGGAACCTACGAGCAGTACTTC. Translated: CSVLGGTYEQYF.